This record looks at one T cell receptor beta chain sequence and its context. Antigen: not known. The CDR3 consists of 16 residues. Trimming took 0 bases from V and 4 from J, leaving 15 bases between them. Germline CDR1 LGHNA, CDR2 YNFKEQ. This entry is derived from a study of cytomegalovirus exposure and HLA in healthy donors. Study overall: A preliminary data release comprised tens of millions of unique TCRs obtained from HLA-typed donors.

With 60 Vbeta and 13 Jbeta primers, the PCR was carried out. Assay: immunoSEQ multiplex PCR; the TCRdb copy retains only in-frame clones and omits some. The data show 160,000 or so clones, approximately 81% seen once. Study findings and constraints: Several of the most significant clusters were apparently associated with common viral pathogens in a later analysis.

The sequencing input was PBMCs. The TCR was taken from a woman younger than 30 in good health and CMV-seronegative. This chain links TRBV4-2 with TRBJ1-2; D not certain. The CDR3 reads CASSQEYVNGFYGYTF. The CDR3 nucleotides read TGTGCCAGCAGCCAAGAATATGTGAACGGGTTCTATGGCTACACCTTC.